This entry is about one T cell receptor (beta chain). Its cognate antigen has yet to be identified. One base away there is no much larger clone; base qualities are not given. This sample was included in a study of graft-versus-host responses after intestinal transplantation (dated by TCRdb to the early 2020s). For the study in its entirety: The transplants that recipients got were multivisceral, liver-intestinal, or isolated intestinal. Anti-thymocyte globulin induction was given to all recipients, followed by maintenance tacrolimus and steroids for around three years. After intestinal transplantation, graft-versus-host and host-versus-graft alloreactive T cell clones in the graft, circulation and bone marrow were tracked using bulk TCR-beta CDR3 sequencing. Alloreactive clones were identified by sequencing pre-transplant mixed lymphocyte reaction products and comparing these products with unstimulated pre-transplant donor and recipient T cells. The cohort enrolled about two dozen intestinal transplant recipients, one of whom was a retransplant, and a few patients without pretransplant specimens were excluded. A peak of at least 4% donor T cells among recipient peripheral blood mononuclear cells was the definition used for donor T cell macrochimerism. Samples from a few later patients were sequenced in-house on an Illumina MiSeq with MiXCR processing rather than by the commercial service. Overall study outcomes, separate from this receptor: GvH clones were detected in recipient bone marrow, and some of these GvH clones were observed earlier in ileal mucosa or blood, consistent with an intestinal mucosal origin. Peak levels of circulating GvH clones were associated with declines in HvG clones early after transplant. Patients with donor T cell macrochimerism had high GvH to HvG T cell clonal ratios in their allografts. The relatively low number and heterogeneity of intestinal transplant patients limited the conclusions.

Library prep was done by the immunoSEQ multiplex PCR assay. For most patients, high-throughput TCR-beta CDR3 sequencing of genomic DNA was performed by Adaptive Biotechnologies. The published analysis was carried out like this. TCR sequencing data were retrieved from Adaptive's ImmunoSEQ software for roughly 20 patients, whereas a few other patients were processed with MiXCR and VDJtools. CDR3 nucleotide sequences shared between donor and recipient were removed because the origin of such sequences could not be assigned. To be classed as alloreactive, a clone needed at least 2-fold expansion over unstimulated cells and a minimum CFSE-low frequency of 0.002% (template counts) or 0.001% (read counts). A clone was considered mappable if detected in the sequenced pre-transplant spleen, lymph node, or MLR CFSE-low populations of the donor or recipient. The cumulative frequency of alloreactive clones was calculated as a percentage of all sequences, weighted by copy number. The immuneACCESS repertoire file appears here via TCRdb, limited to in-frame rearrangements. These files lack a portion of the clones; in checked studies, under half of the deficit traces to unresolved V genes, and the cause of the others is not known. V and J calls and clone size follow that table, whereas D and trimming were derived from the DNA. The sample profile shows 20,000 to 30,000 clones; 85% to 95% of them were found once. The leading ten clones occupy just under 2% of the sample.

The V end gives up 4 bases and the J end 3 bases, leaving 4 bases in the junction not matched to a gene. CDR1 and CDR2, per the germline V gene (reference sequence), are SEHNR and FQNEAQ. Measured from the cysteine to the phenylalanine, the CDR3 is 16 residues long. The sequence is cut down to CDR3 DNA, 48 bases in frame from base 1. Blood samples were collected up to 4 times in the first month after transplant and then at least monthly when available. Recombination joined TRBV7-9 with TRBJ2-2; 11 central nucleotides agree with TRBD1. The sequencing used PBMCs, collected roughly 41 days after intestinal transplant. The origin of this receptor is a human patient who received an intestinal transplant, so some T cells may come from the graft donor. CDR3 reads: CASSSWTGGYTGELFF. The sequence in DNA is TGTGCCAGCAGCTCATGGACAGGGGGCTACACCGGGGAGCTGTTTTTT.